The 32 T cell receptor beta chains given below trace back to one sample, sequenced in a study of T cells after somatic rescue of genetic block (dated by TCRdb to the early 2020s). Libraries were prepared through the immunoSEQ multiplex PCR assay. TCRdb took over this immuneACCESS table, retaining in-frame rearrangements with V and J assigned. Such tables are incomplete; in checked studies, under half of the missing clones stem from an unresolved V gene, and the remainder is unexplained. Within this sample are about 12,000 clones, with approximately 80% of them counted one time only. The ten largest clones capture roughly 8.5% of the sample. Sample: peripheral blood mononuclear cells (PBMCs). These receptors originate from a boy aged 5-17 years.

This clone is medium-sized (0.01 to 0.1%) within its sample. The rearrangement uses TRBV18 and TRBJ1-1; D is unresolved. This CDR3 has 15 residues. From germline, CDR1 is KGHSH and CDR2 LQKENI. The V end was cut by 4 bases, the J end by 1 base, with 13 bases between. CDR3 nucleotide sequence: TGTGCCAGCTCACTCGAATTAGGGTCGAACACTGAAGCTTTCTTT. Its translation: CASSLELGSNTEAFF.

This clone is judged medium-sized. The chain employs TRBV9 and TRBJ2-3, with TRBD1 as a possible D gene (5 bases). Trimming shortened V by 3 bases and J by 0 bases, and 11 bases separated the two germline ends. Germline V CDR1 and CDR2: SGDLS, YYNGEE. The CDR3 contains 15 residues. Written as DNA, the CDR3 is TGTGCCAGCAGCGACCGTAGGGGAAGCACAGATACGCAGTATTTT. Protein product: CASSDRRGSTDTQYF.

The rearrangement joins TRBV15 to TRBJ1-1; D call uncertain. CDR3 size: 14 residues. CDR1 and CDR2 from the germline V gene are LNHNV and YYDKDF (reference sequence). The V and J ends lost 3 bases and 4 bases respectively, with 12 bases between them. The CDR3 here is CATSSRRSGTEAFF. CDR3 nucleotide sequence: TGTGCCACCAGCAGCCGGCGGAGTGGCACTGAAGCTTTCTTT.

The gene calls are TRBV6-1 and TRBJ1-2, with no clear D. The CDR3 consists of 12 residues. V lost 2 bases to trimming and J lost 10 bases, with 11 bases between them. The germline V gene has CDR1 MNHNS and CDR2 SASEGT. CDR3 nucleotides: TGTGCCAGCAGTGAATATGTCAGGCCCTACACCTTC. The encoded protein is CASSEYVRPYTF.

This chain joins TRBV28 and TRBJ2-7; TRBD1 agrees at 8 bases. This CDR3 is 15 amino acids long. V lost 5 bases to trimming and J lost 3 bases; unmatched junction nucleotides: 9. CDR1 and CDR2 from the germline V gene are MDHEN and SYDVKM. The CDR3 here is CASSPPGQVLYEQYF. The CDR3 region has the DNA TGTGCCAGCAGTCCCCCGGGACAGGTTCTCTACGAGCAGTACTTC.

The rearrangement uses TRBV6-4 and TRBJ2-7; TRBD2 matches 7 bases. The V gene end was trimmed by 2 bases and the J gene end by 4 bases; junction bases not matched to a gene: 8. The CDR3 is made up of 15 amino acids. Germline V CDR1 and CDR2: MRHNA, SNTAGT. CDR3: CASSDGSSGIYEQYF. In DNA, the CDR3 is TGTGCCAGCAGTGACGGTTCTAGCGGCATATACGAGCAGTACTTC.

The rearrangement joins TRBV7-3 to TRBJ1-4; D possibly corresponds to TRBD1 (5 bases). The CDR3 is made up of 14 amino acids. V was cut by 5 bases and J by 7 bases, with 14 bases left in between. Germline loops: CDR1 SGHTA, CDR2 FQGTGA. CDR3 in amino acids: CASSAQGVGEKLFF. CDR3 in DNA: TGTGCCAGCAGCGCGCAGGGAGTAGGTGAAAAACTGTTTTTT. Full variable domain (missing parts from reference TRBV7-3 and TRBJ1-4): GAGVSQTPSNKVTEKGKYVELRCDPISGHTALYWYRQSLGQGPEFLIYFQGTGAADDSGLPNDRFFAVRPEGSVSTLKIQRTERGDSAVYLCASSAQGVGEKLFFGSGTQLSVL.

The chain recombines TRBV7-6 with TRBJ2-5, with 9 nucleotides matching TRBD2. This CDR3 has 19 amino acids. The V segment lost 5 bases and the J segment 1 base; nucleotides outside the gene matches: 17. Germline V lookup: CDR1 SGHVS, CDR2 FNYEAQ. CDR3: CASSLPERSGGHFQETQYF. The CDR3 DNA reads as TGTGCCAGCAGCCTACCCGAGCGTAGCGGGGGACACTTCCAAGAGACCCAGTACTTC. Full variable domain (missing parts from reference TRBV7-6 and TRBJ2-5): GAGVSQSPRYKVTKRGQDVALRCDPISGHVSLYWYRQALGQGPEFLTYFNYEAQQDKSGLPNDRFSAERPEGSISTLTIQRTEQRDSAMYRCASSLPERSGGHFQETQYFGPGTRLLVL.

The chain carries TRBV18 and TRBJ2-4, with D perhaps matching TRBD1 (6 bases). This CDR3 spans 17 amino acids. Germline CDR1 KGHSH, CDR2 LQKENI. Trimming cost V 6 bases and J 6 bases, with 24 bases left between them. Written as DNA, the CDR3 is TGTGCCAGCTCCCCAGGGGTAGCACTAGTATCGGGAAACATTCAGTACTTC. This encodes CASSPGVALVSGNIQYF.

V is TRBV29-1 and J is TRBJ2-7, with 8 bases matching TRBD2. J gave up 3 bases and V 2 bases, and 9 bases lay outside the gene matches. This CDR3 is 15 amino acids long. Germline V lookup: CDR1 SQVTM, CDR2 ANQGSEA. Written as DNA, the CDR3 is TGCAGCGTTGAAACGATAGCGGGGACGAACTACGAGCAGTACTTC. Encoded protein: CSVETIAGTNYEQYF.

This sequence joins TRBV28 and TRBJ1-6; 11 nucleotides line up with TRBD1. Germline V gene lookup returns CDR1 MDHEN and CDR2 SYDVKM. The CDR3 extends over 16 amino acids. Unmatched junction bases numbered 7, after V lost 3 bases and J lost 9 bases. The CDR3 here is CASSFPGQGAASPLHF. The CDR3 DNA sequence: TGTGCCAGCAGTTTTCCTGGACAGGGGGCGGCTTCACCCCTCCACTTT.

This chain uses TRBV5-4 with TRBJ1-2; TRBD1 aligns across 7 bases. Germline CDR1 is SGHNT and CDR2 is YYREEE (reference sequence). The V and J ends lost 3 bases and 8 bases, in that order; junction bases with no gene match: 10. The CDR3 loop spans 14 amino acids. The CDR3 loop reads CASSSYDRDGGYTF. CDR3 DNA: TGTGCCAGCAGCTCGTACGACAGGGATGGGGGCTACACCTTC.

The chain recombines TRBV7-9 with TRBJ1-1; no clear D gene. This CDR3 is built from 15 residues. The germline V gene has CDR1 SEHNR and CDR2 FQNEAQ (reference sequence). The germline V and J ends were trimmed by 4 bases and 0 bases, with 12 bases remaining between them. The CDR3 protein is CASSSVPILNTEAFF. The CDR3 DNA reads TGTGCCAGCAGCTCGGTACCAATCTTGAACACTGAAGCTTTCTTT.

The chain links TRBV4-2 to TRBJ2-7; TRBD2 is a possible D gene (5 bases). Germline V lookup: CDR1 LGHNA, CDR2 YNFKEQ. Trimming removed 2 bases from V and 0 bases from J, with 14 bases in between. The CDR3 runs to 16 residues. The CDR3 loop reads CASSQTARGSSYEQYF. CDR3 sequence (DNA): TGTGCCAGCAGCCAAACCGCACGGGGAAGCTCCTACGAGCAGTACTTC.

The V call is TRBV28, the J call TRBJ1-2; 7 bases are shared with TRBD1. J lost 0 bases, V lost 8 bases, and 6 bases had no gene match. The CDR3 is 14 amino acids. Germline CDR1 and CDR2: MDHEN and SYDVKM. CDR3 amino acids: CASGAGGTNYGYTF. The CDR3 DNA sequence: TGTGCCAGCGGAGCAGGGGGTACTAACTATGGCTACACCTTC.

J is TRBJ1-1 and V is TRBV18; D possibly corresponds to TRBD1 (5 bases). The CDR3 loop spans 17 amino acids. Germline V gene lookup returns CDR1 KGHSH and CDR2 LQKENI. Trimming took off 1 base at V and 0 bases at J, with 15 bases between the two ends. The CDR3 DNA reads as TGTGCCAGCTCACCACGACAGTTGGGGCCCCTGAACACTGAAGCTTTCTTT. Protein product: CASSPRQLGPLNTEAFF. The complete variable domain, with remaining parts taken from reference TRBV18 and TRBJ1-1, reads NAGVMQNPRHLVRRRGQEARLRCSPMKGHSHVYWYRQLPEEGLKFMVYLQKENIIDESGMPKERFSAEFPKEGPSILRIQQVVRGDSAAYFCASSPRQLGPLNTEAFFGQGTRLTVV.

This clone appeared a single time. The J gene is TRBJ2-1, the V gene TRBV7-3; possibly TRBD1 for D (5 bases). The V and J ends lost 1 base and 7 bases respectively, with 11 bases between them. This CDR3 is 14 amino acids long. Germline assignment: CDR1 SGHTA and CDR2 FQGTGA. The CDR3 loop is CASSLSRDRNEQFF. Written as DNA, the CDR3 is TGTGCCAGCAGCTTAAGCAGGGATAGGAATGAGCAGTTCTTC.

CDR3 nucleotide sequence: TGTGCCAGCAGTGAGACAGGGGCTAATGAAAAACTGTTTTTT. Residues: CASSETGANEKLFF. V gene TRBV25-1 combines with J gene TRBJ1-4, with TRBD1 matching over 8 bases. Germline loops: CDR1 MGHDK, CDR2 SYGVNS. The CDR3 has 14 residues. Trimming at V came to 3 bases and at J to 3 bases, leaving 0 bases not matched to a gene.

This chain connects TRBV11-2 to TRBJ2-1; D gene uncertain. Trimming took off 3 bases at V and 0 bases at J, with 9 bases between the two ends. Per germline, CDR1 SGHAT and CDR2 FQNNGV. The CDR3 has 15 residues. Written as DNA, the CDR3 is TGTGCCAGCAGCTTGTTGGATAGCTCCTACAATGAGCAGTTCTTC. Translation gives CASSLLDSSYNEQFF.

In this sample, this clone turned up once. This chain joins TRBV20-1 and TRBJ1-1; D is possibly TRBD1 (5 bases). V lost 5 bases and J lost 6, with 10 bases in between. Germline values: CDR1 DFQATT, CDR2 SNEGSKA (reference sequence). The CDR3 length is 11 residues. The CDR3 reads CSALGLSEAFF. CDR3 coding DNA: TGCAGTGCTCTGGGGCTTTCTGAAGCTTTCTTT.

This chain joins TRBV5-4 and TRBJ2-5; no definite D call. Trimming cost V 2 bases and J 7 bases, with 15 bases left between them. In germline, CDR1 is SGHNT, CDR2 YYREEE (reference sequence). This CDR3 has 14 amino acids. Written as DNA, the CDR3 is TGTGCCAGCAGCTTTTCGGATACGGGCGGGACCCAGTACTTC. Protein product: CASSFSDTGGTQYF.

This clone was observed a handful of times. This rearrangement joins TRBV18 to TRBJ2-3; D ambiguous. Per the germline V gene, CDR1 is KGHSH and CDR2 is LQKENI. Trimming removed 3 bases from V and 0 bases from J, with 1 base in between. The CDR3 is 12 residues long. For the CDR3, the DNA is TGTGCCAGCTCACCCAGCACAGATACGCAGTATTTT. Its protein product is CASSPSTDTQYF. Combining the CDR3 with reference TRBV18 and TRBJ2-3 gives the whole variable domain NAGVMQNPRHLVRRRGQEARLRCSPMKGHSHVYWYRQLPEEGLKFMVYLQKENIIDESGMPKERFSAEFPKEGPSILRIQQVVRGDSAAYFCASSPSTDTQYFGPGTRLTVL.

V is TRBV28 and J is TRBJ1-1, with a weak D call TRBD1 (6 bases). The CDR3 extends over 13 amino acids. Germline CDR1 is MDHEN and CDR2 is SYDVKM. V was clipped by 3 bases and J by 7 bases, with 12 bases between them. The CDR3 sequence is CASSLQGLFEAFF. In DNA, the CDR3 is TGTGCCAGCAGTTTGCAGGGGCTCTTTGAAGCTTTCTTT.

This chain links TRBV5-4 with TRBJ2-1, with 10 bases aligning to TRBD2. Germline values: CDR1 SGHNT, CDR2 YYREEE (reference sequence). V dropped 6 bases and J dropped 8; count of bases not matched to a gene: 5. This CDR3 has 13 amino acids. Here the CDR3 reads CASTLAGVDEQFF. CDR3 bases: TGTGCCAGCACTCTAGCGGGAGTGGATGAGCAGTTCTTC.

The table lists this clone with a few counts. J is TRBJ1-2 and V is TRBV4-2, with 7 bases identical to TRBD1. Germline CDR1 and CDR2: LGHNA and YNFKEQ. This CDR3 region has 16 residues. Trimming cost V 3 bases and J 0 bases; bases outside gene matches: 7. The CDR3 coding sequence is TGTGCCAGCAGCCACCCCACGGACAGGCCTAACTATGGCTACACCTTC. Protein sequence: CASSHPTDRPNYGYTF.

The rearrangement uses TRBV6-5 and TRBJ1-5, with a weak D call TRBD1 (5 bases). The CDR3 extends over 14 amino acids. Germline V gives CDR1 MNHEY, CDR2 SVGAGI. Trimming pared 7 bases from V and 0 bases from J, leaving 10 bases between. This CDR3 is CASTAGDSNQPQHF. The CDR3 DNA sequence: TGTGCCAGCACCGCGGGGGATAGCAATCAGCCCCAGCATTTT.

This clone occurred once. The chain recombines TRBV11-2 with TRBJ2-3, with TRBD2 identical over 10 bases. After removal of 7 bases from V and 0 bases from J, the junction contained 4 bases not matched to a gene. Germline V gene lookup returns CDR1 SGHAT and CDR2 FQNNGV. The CDR3 has 15 residues. The CDR3 nucleotides read TGTGCCAGCACTAGCGGGAGAAAAAGCACAGATACGCAGTATTTT. Its translation is CASTSGRKSTDTQYF.

The genes are TRBV28 and TRBJ2-1, with 10 bases matching TRBD2. Germline V gives CDR1 MDHEN, CDR2 SYDVKM. V gave up 4 bases and J gave up 7 bases; unmatched junction bases: 13. The CDR3 consists of 17 residues. This CDR3 is CASSSRKRAGGVNEQFF. The CDR3 region has the DNA TGTGCCAGCAGTTCCCGTAAGAGAGCGGGAGGGGTAAATGAGCAGTTCTTC.

The chain recombines TRBV19 with TRBJ1-5; 8 nucleotides line up with TRBD1. V lost 5 bases and J lost 7; bases outside the gene matches: 7. There are 14 residues in the CDR3. Germline values: CDR1 LNHDA, CDR2 SQIVND (reference sequence). The DNA of the CDR3 is TGTGCCAGTAGTCCTCGGACAGGGAGGCAGCCCCAGCATTTT. It translates to CASSPRTGRQPQHF.

V usage is TRBV4-2 and J usage is TRBJ1-5; D unclear. The CDR3 is 15 residues long. Trimming stripped 4 bases from V and 2 bases from J, with 12 bases between. CDR1 and CDR2 (germline): LGHNA, YNFKEQ. CDR3 residues: CASSPQDEGNQPQHF. Written as DNA, the CDR3 is TGTGCCAGCAGCCCACAAGACGAGGGCAATCAGCCCCAGCATTTT.

V is TRBV29-1 and J is TRBJ1-6; D is perhaps TRBD1 (5 bases). Germline V gene sequence: CDR1 SQVTM, CDR2 ANQGSEA. Trimming took off 3 bases at V and 16 bases at J, with 16 bases between the two ends. CDR3 length: 12 residues. DNA of the CDR3: TGCAGCGTTGATAATAACGAAGGGGCTCTCCACTTT. This encodes CSVDNNEGALHF.

This clone was seen only a few times. The chain recombines TRBV18 with TRBJ2-7; 8 nucleotides match TRBD2. The CDR3 length is 15 residues. Germline trimming cut 2 bases from V and 1 base from J; bases unmatched to any gene: 4. Germline CDR1 reads KGHSH; CDR2 reads LQKENI. CDR3 residues: CASSPGAGGSYEQYF. DNA of the CDR3: TGTGCCAGCTCACCAGGGGCGGGAGGTTCCTACGAGCAGTACTTC.